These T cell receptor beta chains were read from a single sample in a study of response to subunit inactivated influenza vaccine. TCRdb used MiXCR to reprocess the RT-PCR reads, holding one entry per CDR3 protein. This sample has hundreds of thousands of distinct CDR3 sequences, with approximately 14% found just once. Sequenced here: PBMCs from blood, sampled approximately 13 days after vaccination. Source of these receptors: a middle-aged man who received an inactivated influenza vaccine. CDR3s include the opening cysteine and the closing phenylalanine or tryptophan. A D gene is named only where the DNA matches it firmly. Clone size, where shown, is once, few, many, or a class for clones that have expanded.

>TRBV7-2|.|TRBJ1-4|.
TGTGCCAGCAGGGCGTTTAATGAAAAACTGTTTTTT
CASRAFNEKLFF
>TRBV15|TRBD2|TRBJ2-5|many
TGTGCCACCAGCAGAGATATAGGACTAGCGGGGGCTGAGACCCAGTACTTC
CATSRDIGLAGAETQYF
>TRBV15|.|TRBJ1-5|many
TGTGCCACCAGCAGAGGCGAAGGACGAGCTAGCCTTAACCGGCCCCAGCATTTT
CATSRGEGRASLNRPQHF
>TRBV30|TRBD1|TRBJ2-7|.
TGTGCCTGGAGCCTGGGACAGAACTACGAGCAGTACTTC
CAWSLGQNYEQYF
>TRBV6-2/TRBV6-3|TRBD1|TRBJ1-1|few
TGTGCCAGCAGAACGACAGGGGGCGCGATCACTGAAGCTTTCTTT
CASRTTGGAITEAFF
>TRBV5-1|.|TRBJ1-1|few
TGCGCCAGCAGCTCAAACGTATGGGGGACAGAAGCTTTCTTT
CASSSNVWGTEAFF
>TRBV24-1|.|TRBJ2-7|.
TGTGCCACCAGTGATGCTACAGACGCCTACGAGCAGTACTTC
CATSDATDAYEQYF
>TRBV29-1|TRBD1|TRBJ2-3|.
TGCAGCGGTCTTGGGACAGGGGGAAGGACAGATACGCAGTATTTT
CSGLGTGGRTDTQYF
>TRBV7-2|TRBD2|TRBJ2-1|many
TGTGCCAGCAGCTTGCTAGCGGGGGGGCCTGAGCAGTTCTTC
CASSLLAGGPEQFF
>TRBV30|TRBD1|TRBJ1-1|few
TGTGCCCGATCGGGACAGGGGGCAACTGAAGCTTTCTTT
CARSGQGATEAFF
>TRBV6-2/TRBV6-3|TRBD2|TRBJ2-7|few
TGTGCCAGCAAGACCCCCAGTGGCGGGAGTGTATACGAGCAGTACTTC
CASKTPSGGSVYEQYF
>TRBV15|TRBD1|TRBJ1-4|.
TGTGCCACCAGCAGGCACCCACCGGGACAGCTTAATGAAAAACTGTTTTTT
CATSRHPPGQLNEKLFF
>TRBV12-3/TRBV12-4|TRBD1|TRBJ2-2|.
TGTGCCAGCACGGACAGGGAGAACACCGGGGAGCTGTTTTTT
CASTDRENTGELFF
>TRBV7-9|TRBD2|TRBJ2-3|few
TGTGCCAGCAGCTTAGGTATAGCGGGAGAGTGGGATACGCAGTATTTT
CASSLGIAGEWDTQYF
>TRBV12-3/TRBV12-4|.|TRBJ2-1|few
TGTGCCAGCACCGGGGACTCGCAAAATTCTAATGAGCAGTTCTTC
CASTGDSQNSNEQFF
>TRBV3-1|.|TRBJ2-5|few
TGTGCCAGCAGCCCCGCGTGGGGGCAAGAGACCCAGTACTTC
CASSPAWGQETQYF
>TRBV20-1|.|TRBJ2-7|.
TGCAGTGCTAGAGACCGAACAGGTCAGTCCTACGAGCAGTACTTC
CSARDRTGQSYEQYF
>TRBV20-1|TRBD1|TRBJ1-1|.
TGCAGTGCCACGACAGGGGCCACTGAAGCTTTCTTT
CSATTGATEAFF
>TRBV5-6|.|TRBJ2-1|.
TGTGCCAGCAGCTGGGACGAGGGGGGAAATGAGCAGTTCTTC
CASSWDEGGNEQFF
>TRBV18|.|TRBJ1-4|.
TGTGCCAGCTCCGGGACAACCACAATTAATGAAAAACTGTTTTTT
CASSGTTTINEKLFF
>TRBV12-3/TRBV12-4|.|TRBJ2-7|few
TGTGCCAGCAGTTCCAGGGGACCCGAGCAGTACTTC
CASSSRGPEQYF
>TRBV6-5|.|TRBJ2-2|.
TGTGCCAGCAGTTACAAGGCGGGATGGGGGGAGCTGTTTTTT
CASSYKAGWGELFF
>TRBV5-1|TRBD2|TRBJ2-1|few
TGCGCCAGCAGCTTGGGCGGGAGAAGTAATGAGCAGTTCTTC
CASSLGGRSNEQFF
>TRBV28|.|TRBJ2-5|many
TGTGCCAGCAGTTTTGGGGGGCCTGAGACCCAGTACTTC
CASSFGGPETQYF
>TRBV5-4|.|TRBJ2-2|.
TGTGCCAGCAGCTTGGAGGGGGGGTACACCGGGGAGCTGTTTTTT
CASSLEGGYTGELFF
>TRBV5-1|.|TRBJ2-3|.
TGCGCCAGCTGCTTCGACAGGATAACTAGCACAGATACGCAGTATTTT
CASCFDRITSTDTQYF
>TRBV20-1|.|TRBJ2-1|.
TGCAGTGCTAGAGATTCGACAGGTTACAATGAGCAGTTCTTC
CSARDSTGYNEQFF
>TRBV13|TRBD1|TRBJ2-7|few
TGTGCCAGCCAAGGGACAGATGAGCAGTACTTC
CASQGTDEQYF
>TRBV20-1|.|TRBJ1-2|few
TGCAGTGCTCACGGACCGGACTATGGCTACACCTTC
CSAHGPDYGYTF
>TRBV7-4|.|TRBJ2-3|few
TGTGCCAGGGCTCGGGGAGGCACAGATACGCAGTATTTT
CARARGGTDTQYF
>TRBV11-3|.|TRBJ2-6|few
TGTGCCAGCAGCTCCATACCCACCGGGCTTGACACTTACTCTGGGGCCAACGTCCTGACTTTC
CASSSIPTGLDTYSGANVLTF
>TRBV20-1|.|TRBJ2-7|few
TGCAGTGCTAACGGAGACACCTTCTACGAGCAGTACTTC
CSANGDTFYEQYF
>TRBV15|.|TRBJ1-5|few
TGTGCCACCAGCAGAGACGGAGTTGGTGGTCAGCCCCAGCATTTT
CATSRDGVGGQPQHF
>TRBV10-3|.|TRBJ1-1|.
TGTGCCACCCGACGGGGGGGGGCGGATTCGAACACTGAAGCTTTCTTT
CATRRGGADSNTEAFF
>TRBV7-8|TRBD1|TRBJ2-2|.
TGTGCCAGCAGCTTTCCGGGACAGGGGGCTATCACCGGGGAGCTGTTTTTT
CASSFPGQGAITGELFF
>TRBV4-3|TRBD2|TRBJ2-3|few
TGCGCCAGCAGCCAACAACTACTTAGCGGGGGGTCGCGCACAGATACGCAGTATTTT
CASSQQLLSGGSRTDTQYF
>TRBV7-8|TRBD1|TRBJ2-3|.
TGTGCCAGCAGTCGGACAGGGCTCACAGATACGCAGTATTTT
CASSRTGLTDTQYF
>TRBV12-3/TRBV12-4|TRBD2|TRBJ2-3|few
TGTGCCAGCAGTTTAGGTTTAGCGGGATTGAATACGCAGTATTTT
CASSLGLAGLNTQYF
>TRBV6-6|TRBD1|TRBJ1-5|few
TGTGCCAGCAGCAAGGGACAGGGTCAGCCCCAGCATTTT
CASSKGQGQPQHF
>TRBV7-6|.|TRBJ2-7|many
TGTGCCAGCAGCTTAGACAACGAGCAGTACTTC
CASSLDNEQYF
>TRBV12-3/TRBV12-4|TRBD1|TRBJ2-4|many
TGTGCCAGCAGTTTAGGACAGGGACAGTACTTC
CASSLGQGQYF
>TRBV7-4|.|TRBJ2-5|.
TGTGTCAGTGCCATTGAAGGAGAGACCCAGTACTTC
CVSAIEGETQYF